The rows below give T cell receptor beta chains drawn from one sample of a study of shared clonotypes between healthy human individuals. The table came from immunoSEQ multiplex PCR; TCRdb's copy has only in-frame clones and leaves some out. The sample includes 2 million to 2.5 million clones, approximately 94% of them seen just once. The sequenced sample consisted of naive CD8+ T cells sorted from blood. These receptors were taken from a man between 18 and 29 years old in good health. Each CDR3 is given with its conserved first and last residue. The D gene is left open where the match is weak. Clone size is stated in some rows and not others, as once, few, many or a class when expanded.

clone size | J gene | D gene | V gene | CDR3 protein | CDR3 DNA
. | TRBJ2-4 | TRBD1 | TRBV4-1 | CASSSMTGNIQYF | TGCGCCAGCAGCTCCATGACAGGGAACATTCAGTACTTC
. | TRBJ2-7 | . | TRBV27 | CASSQGREQYF | TGTGCCAGCAGCCAGGGAAGGGAGCAGTACTTC
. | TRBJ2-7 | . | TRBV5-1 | CASSLGGRQYF | TGCGCCAGCAGCTTAGGAGGTCGGCAGTACTTC
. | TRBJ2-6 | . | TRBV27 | CASSLQGYGANVLTF | TGTGCCAGCAGTCTACAGGGATACGGGGCCAACGTCCTGACTTTC
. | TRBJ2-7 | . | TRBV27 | CASSQTGLSSYEQYF | TGTGCCAGCAGCCAAACCGGGCTTAGCTCCTACGAGCAGTACTTC
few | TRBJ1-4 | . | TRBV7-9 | CASSTDTGPREKLFF | TGTGCCAGCAGTACCGACACGGGGCCTAGGGAAAAACTGTTTTTT
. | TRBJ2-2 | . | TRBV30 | CAWSGGFGTGELFF | TGTGCCTGGAGTGGCGGGTTCGGCACCGGGGAGCTGTTTTTT
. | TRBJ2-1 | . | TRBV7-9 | CASSFELWTSGFF | TGTGCCAGCAGCTTCGAACTATGGACAAGTGGGTTCTTC
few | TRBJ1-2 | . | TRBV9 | CASSARDYGYTF | TGTGCCAGCAGCGCTAGGGACTATGGCTACACCTTC
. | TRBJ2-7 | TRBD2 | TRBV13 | CASSDRTSSYEQYF | TGTGCCAGCAGCGACCGGACTAGCTCTTACGAGCAGTACTTC